These T cell receptor beta chains were read from a single sample in a study of cytomegalovirus exposure and HLA in healthy donors. Clones were sequenced by immunoSEQ multiplex PCR, and TCRdb holds only the in-frame ones, with some missing. The data contain about 170,000 clones, approximately 81% of them singletons. The material sequenced was PBMCs. The receptors come from a male donor in good health and CMV-seronegative. Each CDR3 is given with its conserved first and last residue. A D gene is named only where the DNA matches it firmly. The size entry is marked missing in some rows and otherwise reads once, few, many or a size class.

cdr3_aa cdr3_nt d_call j_call v_call clone_size
CAISDGLAGGSTGNEQFF TGTGCCATCAGTGACGGTCTAGCGGGGGGCTCCACCGGAAATGAGCAGTTCTTC TRBD2 TRBJ2-1 TRBV10-3 -
CASTPLSATNEKLFF TGTGCCAGCACCCCCCTGAGTGCAACTAATGAAAAACTGTTTTTT - TRBJ1-4 TRBV6-1 -
CASSVVMYTEAFF TGTGCCAGCAGCGTAGTAATGTACACTGAAGCTTTCTTT - TRBJ1-1 TRBV9 -
CASSLVLAGDPYEQYF TGCGCCAGCAGCTTGGTGCTAGCGGGAGACCCCTACGAGCAGTACTTC TRBD2 TRBJ2-7 TRBV5-1 -
CASRSGSTDTQYF TGTGCCAGCCGAAGCGGAAGCACAGATACGCAGTATTTT - TRBJ2-3 TRBV6-5 -
CASSLRLGDYEQYF TGTGCCAGCAGCTTACGCCTGGGAGACTACGAGCAGTACTTC - TRBJ2-7 TRBV7-6 -
CASKVRDDRQGMSQPQHF TGTGCCAGTAAGGTTCGGGACGACCGACAGGGAATGAGTCAGCCCCAGCATTTT TRBD1 TRBJ1-5 TRBV19 -
CASSELGSEGYTF TGCGCCAGCAGTGAGCTGGGTAGCGAAGGCTACACCTTC - TRBJ1-2 TRBV10-2 -
CASSSTGSTSYNSPLHF TGTGCCAGCAGCTCGACAGGGTCCACCTCCTATAATTCACCCCTCCACTTT TRBD1 TRBJ1-6 TRBV9 -
CASSQRRTSGMRNEQFF TGTGCCAGCAGCCAACGGAGGACTAGCGGGATGAGGAATGAGCAGTTCTTC TRBD2 TRBJ2-1 TRBV14 -
CASQLNTEAFF TGTGCCAGCCAACTTAACACTGAAGCTTTCTTT - TRBJ1-1 TRBV6-1 -
CASTPRARQLHEQYF TGTGCCAGCACTCCAAGGGCCCGACAGCTCCACGAGCAGTACTTC - TRBJ2-7 TRBV6-5 -
CASSQEQGVVGYTF TGTGCCAGCAGCCAAGAACAGGGGGTCGTTGGCTACACCTTC TRBD1 TRBJ1-2 TRBV4-2 -
CASSRGADSSYEQYF TGTGCCAGCAGCCGGGGGGCCGACAGTTCCTACGAGCAGTACTTC - TRBJ2-7 TRBV11-3 -
CASSVGPKTGVEQYF TGTGCCAGCAGCGTAGGCCCCAAGACAGGGGTCGAGCAGTACTTC TRBD1 TRBJ2-7 TRBV9 -
CASSVQGGANTEAFF TGTGCCAGCAGCGTCCAAGGGGGCGCGAACACTGAAGCTTTCTTT TRBD1 TRBJ1-1 TRBV9 once
CASPEDSTDTQYF TGTGCCAGCCCAGAAGATAGCACAGATACGCAGTATTTT - TRBJ2-3 TRBV21-1 -
CASSDFSGTDTQYF TGTGCCAGCAGTGATTTTAGCGGCACAGATACGCAGTATTTT - TRBJ2-3 TRBV6-4 -
CASTRGFSYNEQFF TGTGCCAGCACGAGGGGGTTCTCCTACAATGAGCAGTTCTTC - TRBJ2-1 TRBV6-1 few
CASSEAFGGSGEQYF TGTGCCAGCAGTGAAGCGTTTGGGGGCAGCGGAGAGCAGTACTTC - TRBJ2-7 TRBV6-1 medium-sized
CAIRRGGAYFEQYF TGTGCCATCCGGAGAGGGGGCGCTTATTTTGAGCAGTACTTC - TRBJ2-7 TRBV21-1 -
CASSSDGQRNTEAFF TGTGCCAGCAGTTCAGACGGACAGAGAAACACTGAAGCTTTCTTT - TRBJ1-1 TRBV7-2 -
CSATTSYEQYF TGCAGTGCAACAACCTCCTACGAGCAGTACTTC - TRBJ2-7 TRBV20-1 -
CASSPGTREKLFF TGTGCCAGCAGCCCCGGGACACGTGAAAAACTGTTTTTT - TRBJ1-4 TRBV7-9 -
CASRTGQGEGYGYTF TGTGCCAGCAGAACAGGACAGGGTGAGGGCTATGGCTACACCTTC TRBD1 TRBJ1-2 TRBV28 -
CASSLRDRDSEAFF TGTGCCAGCTCATTAAGGGACAGGGACTCCGAAGCTTTCTTT TRBD1 TRBJ1-1 TRBV18 -
CASSLEREPAYEQYF TGTGCCAGCAGCTTAGAGCGGGAGCCGGCCTACGAGCAGTACTTC TRBD2 TRBJ2-7 TRBV11-2 few
CASSQDRQTGGDTGELFF TGCGCCAGCAGCCAAGACCGTCAGACAGGGGGGGACACCGGGGAGCTGTTTTTT TRBD1 TRBJ2-2 TRBV4-3 -
CASSPEVLSYGYTF TGCGCCAGCAGCCCGGAGGTCCTTTCCTATGGCTACACCTTC - TRBJ1-2 TRBV5-1 -
CASSLGGRETQYF TGTGCCAGCAGCTTGGGGGGTCGAGAGACCCAGTACTTC - TRBJ2-5 TRBV7-6 -
CSVEGGGLAGGFVRSTDTQYF TGCAGCGTTGAAGGGGGGGGGTTAGCGGGGGGATTCGTTAGGAGCACAGATACGCAGTATTTT TRBD2 TRBJ2-3 TRBV29-1 -
CASSVAPGTSGELFF TGTGCCAGCAGCGTAGCCCCAGGGACATCCGGGGAGCTGTTTTTT - TRBJ2-2 TRBV9 -
CAISVMEQSINSPLHF TGTGCCATCAGTGTCATGGAACAGTCGATAAATTCACCCCTCCACTTT - TRBJ1-6 TRBV10-3 once
CAISDGTGVSSYGYTF TGTGCCATCAGTGACGGGACAGGGGTGAGTAGCTATGGCTACACCTTC TRBD1 TRBJ1-2 TRBV10-3 -
CASSPGGISNQPQHF TGCGCCAGCAGCCCGGGGGGGATTAGCAATCAGCCCCAGCATTTT - TRBJ1-5 TRBV5-1 -
CASSPMGTSGSSQYF TGCGCCAGCAGCCCGATGGGGACTAGCGGGAGTTCGCAGTATTTT TRBD2 TRBJ2-3 TRBV4-3 -
CASSELAGGPYEQYF TGTGCCAGCAGTGAACTGGCGGGGGGGCCCTACGAGCAGTACTTC TRBD2 TRBJ2-7 TRBV2 once
CASNTFSESSYEQYF TGTGCCAGCAATACCTTCAGCGAGAGTAGCTACGAGCAGTACTTC - TRBJ2-7 TRBV28 -
CASSQTAEGTGELFF TGTGCCAGCAGCCAGACGGCGGAGGGAACCGGGGAGCTGTTTTTT - TRBJ2-2 TRBV7-2 -
CASREEEGGTEKLFF TGTGCCAGCAGGGAGGAGGAGGGAGGGACTGAAAAACTGTTTTTT - TRBJ1-4 TRBV6-6 -
CASSERQGRGQPQHF TGTGCCAGCAGTGAAAGACAGGGACGGGGTCAGCCCCAGCATTTT TRBD1 TRBJ1-5 TRBV2 -
CASSPGGTIYGYTF TGTGCCAGCAGCCCAGGGGGTACAATCTATGGCTACACCTTC TRBD1 TRBJ1-2 TRBV14 -
CASSAANTGELFF TGTGCCAGCAGTGCGGCGAACACCGGGGAGCTGTTTTTT - TRBJ2-2 TRBV28 -
CAWGLGVDYGYTF TGTGCCTGGGGCCTAGGAGTGGACTATGGCTACACCTTC - TRBJ1-2 TRBV30 -
CASSVGILAGDNEQFF TGTGCCAGCAGCGTAGGGATCTTAGCGGGTGACAATGAGCAGTTCTTC TRBD2 TRBJ2-1 TRBV9 -
CASSFVDEQYF TGTGCCAGCAGCTTCGTTGACGAGCAGTACTTC - TRBJ2-7 TRBV5-4 -
CASRPQAGLKEGVGYEQYF TGTGCCAGCAGACCCCAGGCTGGCCTCAAAGAGGGTGTAGGCTACGAGCAGTACTTC - TRBJ2-7 TRBV7-9 -
CASRQGVETQYF TGTGCCAGCCGACAGGGGGTTGAGACCCAGTACTTC TRBD1 TRBJ2-5 TRBV28 -
CASSRGLAVPKPKQYF TGTGCCAGCAGCCGGGGACTAGCAGTCCCAAAGCCAAAGCAGTACTTC TRBD2 TRBJ2-7 TRBV2 once
CASSARGIVWGQTNTEAFF TGCGCCAGCAGCGCCCGCGGTATCGTCTGGGGACAGACGAACACTGAAGCTTTCTTT TRBD1 TRBJ1-1 TRBV5-1 -